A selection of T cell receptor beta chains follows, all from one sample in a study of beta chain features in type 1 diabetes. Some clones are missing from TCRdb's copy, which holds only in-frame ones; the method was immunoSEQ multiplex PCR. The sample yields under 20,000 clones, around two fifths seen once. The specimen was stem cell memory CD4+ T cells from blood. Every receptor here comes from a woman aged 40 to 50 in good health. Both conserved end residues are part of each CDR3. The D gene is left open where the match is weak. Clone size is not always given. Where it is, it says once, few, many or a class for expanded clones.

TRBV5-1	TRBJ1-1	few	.	CASSPDTWGTEAFF	TGCGCCAGCAGCCCGGACACTTGGGGCACTGAAGCTTTCTTT
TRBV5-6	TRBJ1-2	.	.	CASSLVSQGYTF	TGTGCCAGCAGCTTGGTTTCTCAGGGCTACACCTTC
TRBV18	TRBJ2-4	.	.	CASSPQGRLQYF	TGTGCCAGCTCACCACAGGGGCGATTACAGTACTTC
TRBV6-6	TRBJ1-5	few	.	CASHPGASGNQPQHF	TGTGCCAGCCATCCAGGGGCCTCCGGCAATCAGCCCCAGCATTTT
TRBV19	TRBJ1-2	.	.	CASSKVQASGQKNYGYTF	TGTGCCAGTAGTAAAGTCCAAGCTTCAGGACAGAAGAACTATGGCTACACCTTC
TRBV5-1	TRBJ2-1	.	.	CASSFPTGSNEQFF	TGCGCCAGCAGCTTCCCGACAGGTTCTAATGAGCAGTTCTTC
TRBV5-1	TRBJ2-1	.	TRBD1	CASSLVRQGGSYNEQFF	TGCGCCAGCAGCTTGGTTAGACAGGGGGGCTCCTACAATGAGCAGTTCTTC
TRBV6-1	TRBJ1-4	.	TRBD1	CASNQGAVEKLFF	TGTGCCAGCAATCAGGGGGCGGTTGAAAAACTGTTTTTT
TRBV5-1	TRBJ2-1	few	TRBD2	CASSRLAGPSSYNEQFF	TGCGCCAGCAGCCGATTAGCGGGCCCGAGCTCCTACAATGAGCAGTTCTTC
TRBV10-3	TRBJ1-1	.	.	CAISESNRDTEAFF	TGTGCCATCAGTGAGTCGAACAGGGATACTGAAGCTTTCTTT
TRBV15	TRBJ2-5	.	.	CATSRDLGPGHETQYF	TGTGCCACCAGCAGAGATCTCGGGCCAGGGCACGAGACCCAGTACTTC
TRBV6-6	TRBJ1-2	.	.	CASMVSQGNGYTF	TGTGCCAGCATGGTCAGTCAGGGGAACGGCTACACCTTC
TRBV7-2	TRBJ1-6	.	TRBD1	CASSLTHGTGSPLHF	TGTGCCAGCAGTTTGACGCACGGGACAGGGTCACCCCTCCACTTT
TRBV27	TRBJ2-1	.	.	CASSIADTSYNEQFF	TGTGCCAGCAGTATTGCGGATACCTCCTACAATGAGCAGTTCTTC
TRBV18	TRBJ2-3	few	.	CASSPRVSSTDTQYF	TGTGCCAGCTCGCCCCGGGTCTCGAGCACAGATACGCAGTATTTT
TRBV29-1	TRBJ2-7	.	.	CSWTEGSSYEQYF	TGCAGCTGGACAGAGGGCAGCTCCTACGAGCAGTACTTC
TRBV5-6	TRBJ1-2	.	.	CASSLLVQGRNYGYTF	TGTGCCAGCAGCTTGTTGGTGCAGGGCCGTAACTATGGCTACACCTTC
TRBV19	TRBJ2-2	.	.	CASSIDSTSTGELFF	TGTGCCAGTAGTATAGATTCGACTTCCACCGGGGAGCTGTTTTTT
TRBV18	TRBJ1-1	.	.	CASSPRGPLNTEAFF	TGTGCCAGCTCACCACGCGGCCCCTTGAACACTGAAGCTTTCTTT
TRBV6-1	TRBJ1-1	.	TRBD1	CASSEWGQGGNTEAFF	TGTGCCAGCAGTGAATGGGGACAGGGTGGGAACACTGAAGCTTTCTTT
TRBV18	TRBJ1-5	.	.	CASSPKAGDQPQHF	TGTGCCAGCTCACCGAAGGCAGGGGATCAGCCCCAGCATTTT
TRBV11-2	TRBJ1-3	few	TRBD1	CASSLLQGTGGNTIYF	TGTGCCAGCAGCCTTCTCCAAGGGACAGGCGGAAACACCATATATTTT
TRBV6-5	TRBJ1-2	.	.	CASRSESLGYGYTF	TGTGCCAGCAGATCGGAGTCTTTAGGCTATGGCTACACCTTC
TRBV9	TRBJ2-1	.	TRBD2	CASSPWDYLRGHEQFF	TGTGCCAGCAGCCCCTGGGACTACCTGCGTGGGCATGAGCAGTTCTTC
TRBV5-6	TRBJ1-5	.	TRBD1	CASSLGGTGDQPQHF	TGTGCCAGCAGCTTGGGGGGGACAGGGGATCAGCCCCAGCATTTT
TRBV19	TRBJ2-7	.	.	CATGTHPYEQYF	TGTGCCACCGGGACTCATCCCTACGAGCAGTACTTC
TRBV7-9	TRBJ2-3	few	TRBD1	CASSMTGEGTDTQYF	TGTGCCAGCAGCATGACAGGGGAAGGCACAGATACGCAGTATTTT
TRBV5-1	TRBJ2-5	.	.	CASSLRVGQSLKGEYF	TGCGCCAGCAGCTTAAGAGTCGGGCAGTCCCTGAAGGGAGAATACTTC
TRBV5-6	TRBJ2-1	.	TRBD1	CASSMTRGTALYNEQFF	TGTGCCAGCAGCATGACACGAGGGACAGCTCTCTACAATGAGCAGTTCTTC
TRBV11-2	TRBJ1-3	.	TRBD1	CASSFTGDSGNTIYF	TGTGCCAGCAGCTTCACAGGGGACTCTGGAAACACCATATATTTT
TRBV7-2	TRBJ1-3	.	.	CASSLLYGNTIYF	TGTGCCAGCAGCTTGTTATATGGAAACACCATATATTTT